This T cell receptor (beta chain) came from a study of T cell clonality in common variable immunodeficiency. This clone has only a few counts. The CDR3 is cut off 3 residues early in the read; its end comes from the germline J gene. The data were produced by immunoSEQ multiplex PCR, yet TCRdb's version contains in-frame clones alone and is incomplete. The sample holds 30,000 to 40,000 clones, and no clone turns up only once. CDR3 length equals 14 residues. The germline V and J ends were trimmed by 6 bases and 3 bases, with 14 bases remaining between them. The germline V gene encodes CDR1 SEHNR and CDR2 FQNEAQ (reference sequence).

This chain links TRBV7-9 with TRBJ1-1; TRBD1 might be the D (5 bases). What was sequenced was peripheral blood mononuclear cells. This TCR was recovered from a person aged 18 to 75 in good health. CDR3 DNA, as far as it was read: TGTGCCAGCAGTCATACGGGGGTAGACACTGAA. Its translation is CASSHTGVDTE. The whole CDR3 sequence reads CASSHTGVDTEAFF.